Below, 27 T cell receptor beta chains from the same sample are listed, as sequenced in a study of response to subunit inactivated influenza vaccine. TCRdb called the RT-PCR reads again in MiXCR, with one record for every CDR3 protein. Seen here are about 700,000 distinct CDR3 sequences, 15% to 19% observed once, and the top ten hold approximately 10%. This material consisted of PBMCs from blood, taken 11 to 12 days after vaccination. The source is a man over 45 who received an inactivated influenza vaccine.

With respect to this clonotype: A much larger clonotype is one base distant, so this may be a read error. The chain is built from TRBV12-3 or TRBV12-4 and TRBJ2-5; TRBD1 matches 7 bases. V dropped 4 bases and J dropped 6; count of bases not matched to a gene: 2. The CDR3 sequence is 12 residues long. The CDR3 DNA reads TGTGCCAGCAGTTCGACAGGGCAGACCCAGTACTTC. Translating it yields CASSSTGQTQYF.

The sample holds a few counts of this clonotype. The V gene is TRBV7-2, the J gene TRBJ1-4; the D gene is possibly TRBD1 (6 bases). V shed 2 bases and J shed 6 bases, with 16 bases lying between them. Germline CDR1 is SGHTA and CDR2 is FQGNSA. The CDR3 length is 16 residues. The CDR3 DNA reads TGTGCCAGCAGCTTAAGGCTAGGGGGACCATATGAAAAACTGTTTTTT. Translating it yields CASSLRLGGPYEKLFF.

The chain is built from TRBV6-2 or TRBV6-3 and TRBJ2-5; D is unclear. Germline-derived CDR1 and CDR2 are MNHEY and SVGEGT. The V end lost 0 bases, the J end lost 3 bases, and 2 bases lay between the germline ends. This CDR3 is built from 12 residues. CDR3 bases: TGTGCCAGCAGTTACTCAGAAGAGACCCAGTACTTC. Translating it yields CASSYSEETQYF.

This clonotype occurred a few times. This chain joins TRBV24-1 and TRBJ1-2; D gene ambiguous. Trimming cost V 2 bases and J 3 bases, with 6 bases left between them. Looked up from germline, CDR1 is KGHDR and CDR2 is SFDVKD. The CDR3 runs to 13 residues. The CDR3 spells CATSDWGYYGYTF. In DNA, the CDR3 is TGTGCCACCAGTGATTGGGGTTACTATGGCTACACCTTC.

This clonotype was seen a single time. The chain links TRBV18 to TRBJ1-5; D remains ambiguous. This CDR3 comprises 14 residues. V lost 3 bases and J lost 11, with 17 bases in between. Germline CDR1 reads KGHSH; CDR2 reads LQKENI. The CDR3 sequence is CASSPEKAGQSQHF. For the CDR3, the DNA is TGTGCCAGCTCACCCGAGAAGGCAGGCCAATCCCAGCATTTT.

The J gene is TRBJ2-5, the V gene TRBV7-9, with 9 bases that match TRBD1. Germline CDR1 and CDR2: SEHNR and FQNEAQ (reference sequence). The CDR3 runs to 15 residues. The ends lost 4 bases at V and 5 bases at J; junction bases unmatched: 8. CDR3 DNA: TGTGCCAGCAGCTCTCGGGACAGGGTCTGGGAGACCCAGTACTTC. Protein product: CASSSRDRVWETQYF.

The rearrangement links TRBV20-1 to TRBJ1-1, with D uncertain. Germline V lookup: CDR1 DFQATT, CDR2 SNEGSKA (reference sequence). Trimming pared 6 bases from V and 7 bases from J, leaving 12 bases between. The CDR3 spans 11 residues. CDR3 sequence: CSAWRSLEAFF. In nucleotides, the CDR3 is TGCAGTGCATGGCGTTCGCTTGAAGCTTTCTTT.

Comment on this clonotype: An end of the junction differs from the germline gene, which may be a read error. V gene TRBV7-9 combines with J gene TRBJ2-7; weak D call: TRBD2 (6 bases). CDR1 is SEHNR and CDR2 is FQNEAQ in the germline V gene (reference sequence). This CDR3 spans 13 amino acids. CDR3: CASSLAGRTGTFF. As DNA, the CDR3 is TGTGCCAGCAGCTTAGCGGGGCGCACTGGGACTTTCTTC. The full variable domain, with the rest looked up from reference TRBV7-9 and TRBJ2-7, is DTGVSQNPRHKITKRGQNVTFRCDPISEHNRLYWYRQTLGQGPEFLTYFQNEAQLEKSRLLSDRFSAERPKGSFSTLEIQRTEQGDSAMYLCASSLAGRTGTFFGPGTRLTVT.

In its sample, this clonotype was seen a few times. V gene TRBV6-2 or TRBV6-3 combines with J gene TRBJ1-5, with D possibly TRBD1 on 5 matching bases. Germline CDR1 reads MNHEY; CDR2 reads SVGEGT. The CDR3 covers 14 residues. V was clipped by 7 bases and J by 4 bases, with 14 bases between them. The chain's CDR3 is CASKAGPLNQPQHF. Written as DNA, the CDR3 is TGTGCCAGCAAGGCAGGGCCTCTTAATCAGCCCCAGCATTTT.

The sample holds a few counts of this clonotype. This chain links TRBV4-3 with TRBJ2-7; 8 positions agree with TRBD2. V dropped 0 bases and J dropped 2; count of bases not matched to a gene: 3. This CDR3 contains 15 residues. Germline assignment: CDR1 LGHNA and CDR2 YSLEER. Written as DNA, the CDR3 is TGCGCCAGCAGCCAAGATGGGGGACTAGCCTACGAGCAGTACTTC. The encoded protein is CASSQDGGLAYEQYF.

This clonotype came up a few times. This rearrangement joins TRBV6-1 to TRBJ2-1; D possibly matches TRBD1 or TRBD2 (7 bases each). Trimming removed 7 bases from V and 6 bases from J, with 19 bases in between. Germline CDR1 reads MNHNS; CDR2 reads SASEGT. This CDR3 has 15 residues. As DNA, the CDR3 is TGTGCCAGCACCACGCTGACAGGGAGGGCCAATGAGCAGTTCTTC. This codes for CASTTLTGRANEQFF.

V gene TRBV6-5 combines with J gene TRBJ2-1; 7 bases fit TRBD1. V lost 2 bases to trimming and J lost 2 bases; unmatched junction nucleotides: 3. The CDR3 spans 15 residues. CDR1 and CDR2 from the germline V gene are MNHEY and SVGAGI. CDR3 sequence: CASSYQGQAYNEQFF. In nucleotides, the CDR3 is TGTGCCAGCAGTTACCAAGGACAGGCCTACAATGAGCAGTTCTTC.

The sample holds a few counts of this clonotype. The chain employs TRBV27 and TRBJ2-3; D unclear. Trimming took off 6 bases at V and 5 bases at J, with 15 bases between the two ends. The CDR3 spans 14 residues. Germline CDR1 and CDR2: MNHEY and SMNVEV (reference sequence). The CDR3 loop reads CASSPVAFGDTQYF. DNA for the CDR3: TGTGCCAGCAGCCCCGTAGCCTTTGGAGATACGCAGTATTTT.

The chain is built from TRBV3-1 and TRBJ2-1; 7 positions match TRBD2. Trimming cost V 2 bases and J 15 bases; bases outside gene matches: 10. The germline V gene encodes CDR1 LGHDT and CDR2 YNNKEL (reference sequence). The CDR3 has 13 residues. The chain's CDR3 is CASSQNKGGSGFF. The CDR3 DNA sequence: TGTGCCAGCAGCCAAAATAAGGGCGGGAGTGGGTTCTTC.

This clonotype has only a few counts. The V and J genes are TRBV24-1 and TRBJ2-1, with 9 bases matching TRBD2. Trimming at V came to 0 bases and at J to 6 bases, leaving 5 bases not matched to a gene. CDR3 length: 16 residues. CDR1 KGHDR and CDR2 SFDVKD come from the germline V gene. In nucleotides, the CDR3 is TGTGCCACCAGTGATTTGAGGGCTAGCGGGGTCAATGAGCAGTTCTTC. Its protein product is CATSDLRASGVNEQFF.

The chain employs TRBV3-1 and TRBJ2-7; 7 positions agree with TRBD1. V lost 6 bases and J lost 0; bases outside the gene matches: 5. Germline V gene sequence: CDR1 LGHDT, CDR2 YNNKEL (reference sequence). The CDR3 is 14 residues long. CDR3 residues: CASRQTGSSYEQYF. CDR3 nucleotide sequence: TGTGCCAGCAGACAGACAGGGAGCTCCTACGAGCAGTACTTC.

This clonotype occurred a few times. Here the CDR3 DNA reads TGTGCCAGCTCACCAAAACTAGCCCCATCGGGAGAGACCCAGTACTTC. This codes for CASSPKLAPSGETQYF. The chain links TRBV18 to TRBJ2-5, with a possible D match to TRBD2 (6 bases). CDR3 size: 16 residues. Per germline, CDR1 KGHSH and CDR2 LQKENI. Trimming removed 2 bases at V and 4 bases at J, with 17 bases between.

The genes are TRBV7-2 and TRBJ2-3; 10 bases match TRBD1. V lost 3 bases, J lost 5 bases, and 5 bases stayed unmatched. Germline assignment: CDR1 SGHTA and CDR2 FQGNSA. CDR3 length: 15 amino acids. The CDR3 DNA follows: TGTGCCAGCAGCTTCAGACAGGGGGCGCGAGATACGCAGTATTTT. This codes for CASSFRQGARDTQYF.

The CDR3 nucleotides are TGCAGTGCTCTGGACAGCAGCTACGAGCAGTACTTC. Translation: CSALDSSYEQYF. V and J are TRBV20-1 and TRBJ2-7; weak D call: TRBD1 (6 bases). The germline gives CDR1 DFQATT, CDR2 SNEGSKA (reference sequence). The V end was cut by 5 bases, the J end by 3 bases, with 11 bases between. The CDR3 spans 12 residues.

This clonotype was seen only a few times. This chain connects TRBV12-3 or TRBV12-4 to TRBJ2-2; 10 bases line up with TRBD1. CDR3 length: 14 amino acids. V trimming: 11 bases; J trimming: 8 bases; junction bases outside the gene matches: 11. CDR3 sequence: CAGTRTGGGGELFF. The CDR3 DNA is TGTGCCGGGACCCGGACAGGGGGTGGTGGGGAGCTGTTTTTT.

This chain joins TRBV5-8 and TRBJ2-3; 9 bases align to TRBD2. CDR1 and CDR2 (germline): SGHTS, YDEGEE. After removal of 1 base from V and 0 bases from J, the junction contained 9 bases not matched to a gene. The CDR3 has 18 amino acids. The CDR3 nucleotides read TGTGCCAGCAGCTTGTTTATTAGCGGGGGAGCTAGCACAGATACGCAGTATTTT. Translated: CASSLFISGGASTDTQYF.

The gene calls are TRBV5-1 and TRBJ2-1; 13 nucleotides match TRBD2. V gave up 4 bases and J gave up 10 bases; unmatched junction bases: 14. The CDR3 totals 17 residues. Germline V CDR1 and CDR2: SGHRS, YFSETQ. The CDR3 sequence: CASSPGATSGGSGEQFF. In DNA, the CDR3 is TGCGCCAGCAGCCCTGGGGCGACTAGCGGGGGGTCCGGGGAGCAGTTCTTC.

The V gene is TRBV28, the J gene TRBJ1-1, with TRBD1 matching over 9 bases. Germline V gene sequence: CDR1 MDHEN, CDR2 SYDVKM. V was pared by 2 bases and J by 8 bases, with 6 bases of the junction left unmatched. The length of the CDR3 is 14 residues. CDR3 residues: CASSLPGTGFEAFF. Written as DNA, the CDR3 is TGTGCCAGCAGTTTACCCGGGACAGGGTTCGAAGCTTTCTTT.

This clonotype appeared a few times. CDR3 loop: CSAKLAGGWETQYF. The CDR3 bases are TGCAGTGCTAAGCTTGCGGGAGGGTGGGAGACCCAGTACTTC. The chain couples TRBV20-1 to TRBJ2-5; 9 bases line up with TRBD2. CDR1 and CDR2 from the germline V gene are DFQATT and SNEGSKA (reference sequence). This CDR3 spans 14 amino acids. V trimming: 4 bases; J trimming: 5 bases; junction bases outside the gene matches: 8.

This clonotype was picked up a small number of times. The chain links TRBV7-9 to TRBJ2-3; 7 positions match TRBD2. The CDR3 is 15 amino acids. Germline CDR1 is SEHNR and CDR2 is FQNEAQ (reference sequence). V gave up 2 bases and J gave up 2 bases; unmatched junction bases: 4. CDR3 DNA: TGTGCCAGCAGCTTAAGCGGGGCGATCACAGATACGCAGTATTTT. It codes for CASSLSGAITDTQYF.

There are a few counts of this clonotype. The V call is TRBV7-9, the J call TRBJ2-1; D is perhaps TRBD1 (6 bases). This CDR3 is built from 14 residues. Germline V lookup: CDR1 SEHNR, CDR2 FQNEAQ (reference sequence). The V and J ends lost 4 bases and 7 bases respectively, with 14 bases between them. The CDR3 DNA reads TGTGCCAGCAGCTCATTTAACAGGGTGAATGAGCAGTTCTTC. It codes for CASSSFNRVNEQFF.

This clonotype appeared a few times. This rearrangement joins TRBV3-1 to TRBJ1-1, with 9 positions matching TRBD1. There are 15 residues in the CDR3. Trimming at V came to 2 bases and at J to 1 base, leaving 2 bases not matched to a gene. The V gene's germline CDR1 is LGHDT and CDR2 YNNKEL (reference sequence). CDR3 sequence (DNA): TGTGCCAGCAGCCAACCGGGACAGGGGAACACTGAAGCTTTCTTT. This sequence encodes CASSQPGQGNTEAFF.